The 15 T cell receptor beta chains below were found in one sample sequenced in a study of cytomegalovirus exposure and HLA in healthy donors. PCR amplification relied on 60 Vbeta primers (plus 13 Jbeta primers). TCRdb's table, derived via immunoSEQ multiplex PCR, lists solely in-frame clones and lacks some. Here the sample spans 60,000 to 65,000 clones, about 65% being singletons. Source material: PBMCs. The source of these receptors is a man aged 50 to 60 in good health and CMV-seropositive.

V usage is TRBV4-1 and J usage is TRBJ2-7, with 8 bases aligning to TRBD1. V gave up 2 bases and J gave up 7 bases; unmatched junction bases: 10. Germline CDR1 reads MGHRA; CDR2 reads YSYEKL. This CDR3 region has 15 residues. The CDR3 DNA is TGCGCCAGCAGCCAATACCCGGGACAGGTTGATGAGCAGTACTTC. Protein sequence: CASSQYPGQVDEQYF.

This clone was picked up one time. The chain couples TRBV5-4 to TRBJ1-6; D gene uncertain. V dropped 5 bases and J dropped 9 bases, with 15 bases sitting between them. The CDR3 extends over 14 amino acids. Germline V CDR1 and CDR2: SGHNT, YYREEE (reference sequence). CDR3 in DNA: TGTGCCAGCAGGGACGGGAGCCTGGGTTCACCCCTCCACTTT. The encoded protein is CASRDGSLGSPLHF.

This clone was recorded a few times. V and J are TRBV2 and TRBJ1-6; D may be TRBD1 (5 bases). The CDR3 contains 16 residues. V was shortened by 0 bases and J by 9 bases, with 15 bases between the two germline ends. The V gene's germline CDR1 is SNHLY and CDR2 FYNNEI. The CDR3 DNA reads as TGTGCCAGCAGTGAAGCGCGGGGCAAATCGGGTTCACCCCTCCACTTT. Protein sequence: CASSEARGKSGSPLHF.

The rearrangement links TRBV9 to TRBJ2-3; perhaps TRBD2 as D (7 bases). This CDR3 spans 13 amino acids. Looked up from germline, CDR1 is SGDLS and CDR2 is YYNGEE. V lost 7 bases, J lost 3 bases, and 12 bases lay in between. The CDR3 DNA is TGTGCCAGCGGGGGGGCCTCGACAGATACGCAGTATTTT. As protein: CASGGASTDTQYF. Using reference TRBV9 and TRBJ2-3 for the parts outside the CDR3, the full variable domain is DSGVTQTPKHLITATGQRVTLRCSPRSGDLSVYWYQQSLDQGLQFLIQYYNGEERAKGNILERFSAQQFPDLHSELNLSSLELGDSALYFCASGGASTDTQYFGPGTRLTVL.

The V gene is TRBV7-2, the J gene TRBJ1-5, with no clear D. Per the germline V gene, CDR1 is SGHTA and CDR2 is FQGNSA. V was trimmed by 4 bases and J by 0 bases, leaving 7 bases between them. There are 14 residues in the CDR3. The CDR3 DNA reads TGTGCCAGCAGCTCCCCCCTTAGCAATCAGCCCCAGCATTTT. Its protein is CASSSPLSNQPQHF.

The rearrangement joins TRBV29-1 to TRBJ2-7, with 11 bases aligning to TRBD1. CDR1 is SQVTM, CDR2 ANQGSEA, per germline. V lost 4 bases, J lost 0 bases, and 11 bases stayed unmatched. This CDR3 contains 17 residues. CDR3 in amino acids: CSVGGGGQGVFSYEQYF. CDR3 in DNA: TGCAGCGTTGGAGGGGGGGGACAGGGGGTTTTCTCCTACGAGCAGTACTTC.

The chain couples TRBV2 to TRBJ2-2; 12 bases are shared with TRBD2. The CDR3 is 20 amino acids. Germline CDR1 reads SNHLY; CDR2 reads FYNNEI. The V and J ends lost 1 base and 7 bases, in that order; junction bases with no gene match: 16. The CDR3 coding sequence is TGTGCCAGCAGTGAAGAATACCTGATTTCTAGCGGGAGGGCCTTCGGGGAGCTGTTTTTT. Encoded protein: CASSEEYLISSGRAFGELFF.

Only a few counts were recorded for this clone. The rearrangement links TRBV27 to TRBJ2-7; TRBD2 agrees at 10 bases. V trimming: 5 bases; J trimming: 6 bases; junction bases outside the gene matches: 19. CDR3 length: 18 amino acids. The germline gives CDR1 MNHEY, CDR2 SMNVEV (reference sequence). The CDR3 loop is CASSRDPLNSGRRGEQYF. The CDR3 DNA reads as TGTGCCAGCAGTCGAGATCCACTAAATAGCGGGAGGCGGGGCGAGCAGTACTTC.

The V and J genes are TRBV19 and TRBJ1-2; D is possibly TRBD1 (6 bases). Per the germline V gene, CDR1 is LNHDA and CDR2 is SQIVND (reference sequence). The V end was cut by 5 bases, the J end by 7 bases, with 17 bases between. The CDR3 covers 14 residues. The CDR3 DNA sequence: TGTGCCAGTAGTGCCGTACAGGGAATCGGTGGCTACACCTTC. As protein: CASSAVQGIGGYTF.

The rearrangement uses TRBV6-4 and TRBJ2-1, with 10 bases fitting TRBD2. Germline V gives CDR1 MRHNA, CDR2 SNTAGT. Trimming at V came to 6 bases and at J to 7 bases, leaving 9 bases not matched to a gene. This CDR3 is built from 15 residues. CDR3: CASRYIAGGRNEQFF. The CDR3 DNA reads as TGTGCCAGCAGATACATAGCGGGAGGTAGAAATGAGCAGTTCTTC.

This clone was seen a few times. V usage is TRBV10-2 and J usage is TRBJ2-7; maybe TRBD2 (7 bases). Trimming removed 2 bases from V and 5 bases from J, with 13 bases in between. This CDR3 region has 14 residues. Germline values: CDR1 WSHSY, CDR2 SAAADI. The DNA of the CDR3 is TGCGCCAGCAGTGAGGTAGGGGGGGATAACGAGCAGTACTTC. Its protein is CASSEVGGDNEQYF.

The chain links TRBV28 to TRBJ1-5; 10 bases line up with TRBD1. V lost 6 bases to trimming and J lost 7 bases; unmatched junction nucleotides: 6. The germline gives CDR1 MDHEN, CDR2 SYDVKM. The CDR3 runs 14 residues. The CDR3 reads CASSWGQGIQPQHF. CDR3 sequence (DNA): TGTGCCAGCAGCTGGGGACAGGGGATCCAGCCCCAGCATTTT.

This clone was detected only a few times. The J gene is TRBJ1-2, the V gene TRBV19; D may be TRBD1 (5 bases). Between the trimmed V and J ends, which lost 7 bases and 8 bases, there was a span of 20 bases. In germline, CDR1 is LNHDA, CDR2 SQIVND (reference sequence). This CDR3 is built from 14 residues. For the CDR3, the DNA is TGTGCCAGTATAGGGGCCCCCTCTATGGGCGGCTACACCTTC. Translation: CASIGAPSMGGYTF.

On this clone itself: Relative to the germline gene, one junction end is altered; a read error may explain this. The rearrangement joins TRBV6-1 to TRBJ1-2, with 8 bases identical to TRBD1. CDR1 and CDR2 from the germline V gene are MNHNS and SASEGT. The length of the CDR3 is 13 residues. CDR3 DNA sequence: TGTGCCAGCAGGGGACCGGGACAGGAGTCCTACGCCTTC. This sequence encodes CASRGPGQESYAF.

J is TRBJ2-7 and V is TRBV7-2; 8 bases agree with TRBD2. Germline CDR1 SGHTA, CDR2 FQGNSA. This CDR3 is built from 15 residues. The V and J ends lost 8 bases and 3 bases, in that order; junction bases with no gene match: 12. CDR3 DNA sequence: TGTGCCAGCTGCCGTATTAGCGGGGTATACTACGAGCAGTACTTC. This translates into CASCRISGVYYEQYF. Using reference TRBV7-2 and TRBJ2-7 for the parts outside the CDR3, the full variable domain is GAGVSQSPSNKVTEKGKDVELRCDPISGHTALYWYRQSLGQGLEFLIYFQGNSAPDKSGLPSDRFSAERTGGSVSTLTIQRTQQEDSAVYLCASCRISGVYYEQYFGPGTRLTVT.